The text below deals with one T cell receptor (beta chain). A much larger clone differs by one base, so this may be a read error. The sample originates from a study of human T cells and chemical hapten exposure. The time point here: patch test 2, 6 weeks after DPC sensitization. Treatment meaning: therapeutic diphenylcyclopropenone sensitization with weekly scalp DPC. This CDR3 spans 13 amino acids. MiXCR, run by TCRdb on the RACE reads, gives a single entry per CDR3 protein. This table has fewer than 100,000 distinct CDR3 sequences, 7% to 10% appearing once. The sequencing here drew on whole blood, taken in connection with sensitization to the hapten diphenylcyclopropenone (DPC). The receptor comes from a woman in her 40s with alopecia areata. Some clones in this sample may be carry-over from other donors' samples. This chain links TRBV12-3 or TRBV12-4 with TRBJ1-2; D gene ambiguous. CDR3 in amino acids: CASTLRGKYGYIF. In DNA form, the CDR3 reads TGTGCCAGCACCCTACGTGGGAAGTATGGCTACATCTTC.